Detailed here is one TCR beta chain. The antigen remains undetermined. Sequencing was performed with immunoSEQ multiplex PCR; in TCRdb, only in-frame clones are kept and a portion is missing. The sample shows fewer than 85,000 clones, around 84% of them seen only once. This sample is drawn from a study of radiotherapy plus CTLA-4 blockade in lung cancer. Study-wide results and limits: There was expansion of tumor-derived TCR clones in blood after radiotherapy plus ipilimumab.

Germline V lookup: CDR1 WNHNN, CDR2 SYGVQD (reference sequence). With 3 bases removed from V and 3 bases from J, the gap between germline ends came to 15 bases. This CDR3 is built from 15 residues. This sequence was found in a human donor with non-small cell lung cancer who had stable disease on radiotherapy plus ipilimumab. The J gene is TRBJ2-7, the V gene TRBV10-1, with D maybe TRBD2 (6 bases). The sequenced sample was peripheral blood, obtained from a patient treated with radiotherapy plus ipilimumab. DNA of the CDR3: TGCGCCAGCAGTGAACGGGGGTCTTCGCGCTACGAGCAGTACTTC. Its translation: CASSERGSSRYEQYF.